These 27 T cell receptor beta chains share one sample of origin, sequenced in a study of graft-versus-host responses after intestinal transplantation. Profiling relied on immunoSEQ multiplex PCR, and the TCRdb table lists in-frame clones only, not all of them. The sample has about 96,000 clones; 80% to 95% are singletons. Antigen specificity for these receptors is unknown. Specimen: unstimulated CD4+ T cells sorted from spleen or lymph node cells, collected before intestinal transplant. The origin of the receptors is a human donor who received an intestinal transplant.

The rearrangement uses TRBV19 and TRBJ2-6; D remains ambiguous. The germline gives CDR1 LNHDA, CDR2 SQIVND (reference sequence). V was shortened by 4 bases and J by 0 bases, with 16 bases between the two germline ends. CDR3 length: 18 amino acids. The CDR3 DNA is TGTGCCAGTAGTAAATTGGAAGCCTCATTCTCTGGGGCCAACGTCCTGACTTTC. It codes for CASSKLEASFSGANVLTF.

V usage is TRBV6-5 and J usage is TRBJ1-2; TRBD1 agrees at 8 bases. The CDR3 covers 15 residues. CDR1 and CDR2 from the germline V gene are MNHEY and SVGAGI. The V and J ends lost 6 bases and 2 bases, in that order; junction bases with no gene match: 8. In DNA form, the CDR3 reads TGTGCCAGCAGCCGACAGGGGCCGTTCAACTATGGCTACACCTTC. It translates to CASSRQGPFNYGYTF.

The chain joins TRBV4-1 to TRBJ2-4, with D possibly matching TRBD1 (6 bases). This CDR3 is built from 18 residues. CDR1 and CDR2 (germline): MGHRA, YSYEKL. Deletions cut 1 base from V and 0 bases from J, with 16 bases between. This CDR3 reads CASSQGYRQALAKNIQYF. In DNA, the CDR3 is TGCGCCAGCAGCCAAGGGTATCGACAGGCCTTAGCCAAAAACATTCAGTACTTC.

CDR3: CASSPEGRSNYGYTF. The CDR3, as DNA: TGTGCCAGCAGTCCAGAGGGGCGCAGTAACTATGGCTACACCTTC. The chain links TRBV28 to TRBJ1-2, with D perhaps TRBD1 (5 bases). The CDR3 runs 15 residues. V dropped 5 bases and J dropped 1 base, with 14 bases sitting between them. The germline gives CDR1 MDHEN, CDR2 SYDVKM.

The chain couples TRBV4-1 to TRBJ2-7; either TRBD1 or TRBD2 may supply D (5 bases each). With 0 bases removed from V and 2 bases from J, the gap between germline ends came to 11 bases. Germline V gives CDR1 MGHRA, CDR2 YSYEKL. CDR3 length: 15 residues. The CDR3 loop reads CASSQEGTPAYEQYF. In nucleotides, the CDR3 is TGCGCCAGCAGCCAAGAAGGGACGCCTGCCTACGAGCAGTACTTC.

V and J are TRBV19 and TRBJ1-2, with a tentative D call TRBD1 (5 bases). The CDR3 consists of 13 residues. The germline CDR1 and CDR2 sequences are LNHDA and SQIVND (reference sequence). Deletions cut 4 bases from V and 5 bases from J, with 11 bases between. This chain's CDR3 is CASSTTAQYGYTF. The CDR3 nucleotides read TGTGCCAGTAGTACGACAGCGCAATATGGCTACACCTTC. Using reference TRBV19 and TRBJ1-2 for the parts outside the CDR3, the full variable domain is DGGITQSPKYLFRKEGQNVTLSCEQNLNHDAMYWYRQDPGQGLRLIYYSQIVNDFQKGDIAEGYSVSREKKESFPLTVTSAQKNPTAFYLCASSTTAQYGYTFGSGTRLTVV.

With regard to this clone: At one end the junction does not follow the germline gene, possibly because of a read error. The CDR3 coding sequence is TGTGTCAGCAGCGTAGGAGGGGCCGCGCGCCAGCCCCAGCATTTT. Its translation: CVSSVGGAARQPQHF. V is TRBV9 and J is TRBJ1-5, with a possible D match to TRBD1 (5 bases). Germline V gene sequence: CDR1 SGDLS, CDR2 YYNGEE. The CDR3 has 15 residues.

V and J are TRBV12-5 and TRBJ1-2, with 8 positions matching TRBD1. V was clipped by 7 bases and J by 4 bases; unmatched bases: 14. This CDR3 contains 16 residues. Per germline, CDR1 LGHNT and CDR2 FRNRAP. The CDR3 sequence is CASAHLPGQVSYGYTF. CDR3 coding DNA: TGTGCTAGTGCCCACCTCCCGGGACAGGTCTCCTATGGCTACACCTTC.

V and J are TRBV27 and TRBJ2-5; D is possibly TRBD2 (7 bases). Trimming removed 6 bases at V and 1 base at J, with 9 bases between. Germline V gives CDR1 MNHEY, CDR2 SMNVEV (reference sequence). The CDR3 totals 13 residues. The CDR3 loop reads CASRGGGQETQYF. CDR3 DNA: TGTGCCAGCAGGGGAGGGGGCCAAGAGACCCAGTACTTC.

As DNA, the CDR3 is TGCGCCAGCAGCCAAGGGACAAATCATCTTGAGGGCAATGAGCAGTTCTTC. Translating it yields CASSQGTNHLEGNEQFF. The chain recombines TRBV4-1 with TRBJ2-1; D assignment may be TRBD1 or TRBD2 (5 bases each). Trimming cost V 1 base and J 6 bases, with 19 bases left between them. The CDR3 is 17 residues long. Germline V gives CDR1 MGHRA, CDR2 YSYEKL.

The rearrangement joins TRBV12-5 to TRBJ1-1, with D maybe TRBD1 (5 bases). The germline CDR1 and CDR2 sequences are LGHNT and FRNRAP. This CDR3 spans 15 amino acids. V was cut by 0 bases and J by 4 bases, with 12 bases left in between. The CDR3: CASGLVLGQLTEAFF. CDR3 sequence (DNA): TGTGCTAGTGGTTTGGTACTAGGACAACTCACTGAAGCTTTCTTT.

This rearrangement joins TRBV2 to TRBJ1-1, with D hard to call. Trimming removed 7 bases at V and 3 bases at J, with 21 bases between. Germline V gene lookup returns CDR1 SNHLY and CDR2 FYNNEI. The CDR3 covers 16 residues. Here the CDR3 reads CASNNKGAFGDTEAFF. For the CDR3, the DNA is TGTGCCAGCAATAATAAGGGCGCATTTGGGGACACTGAAGCTTTCTTT.

The chain couples TRBV18 to TRBJ2-7; 12 bases are shared with TRBD2. The CDR3 length is 15 residues. The V gene end was trimmed by 4 bases and the J gene end by 5 bases; junction bases not matched to a gene: 6. Germline V gene data show CDR1 as KGHSH and CDR2 as LQKENI. The CDR3 sequence is CASSLTSGRTNEQYF. The CDR3 nucleotides read TGTGCCAGCTCACTAACTAGCGGGAGGACGAACGAGCAGTACTTC. Looking up the rest from reference TRBV18 and TRBJ2-7 gives the full variable domain: NAGVMQNPRHLVRRRGQEARLRCSPMKGHSHVYWYRQLPEEGLKFMVYLQKENIIDESGMPKERFSAEFPKEGPSILRIQQVVRGDSAAYFCASSLTSGRTNEQYFGPGTRLTVT.

Here the CDR3 DNA reads TGTGCCAGCAGCTTCGCCTACGAGCAGTACTTC. Encoded protein: CASSFAYEQYF. The rearrangement joins TRBV11-2 to TRBJ2-7; the D is unclear. From germline, CDR1 is SGHAT and CDR2 FQNNGV. The CDR3 extends over 11 amino acids. V was shortened by 3 bases and J by 2 bases, with 2 bases between the two germline ends.

The gene calls are TRBV9 and TRBJ1-1, with 8 nucleotides matching TRBD1. The CDR3 runs 16 residues. Germline trimming cut 0 bases from V and 1 base from J; bases unmatched to any gene: 5. Germline V gene lookup returns CDR1 SGDLS and CDR2 YYNGEE. CDR3 nucleotides: TGTGCCAGCAGCGTAGGTCCAGGGGGCACGAACACTGAAGCTTTCTTT. Translating gives CASSVGPGGTNTEAFF. Drawing the rest from reference TRBV9 and TRBJ1-1, the complete variable domain is DSGVTQTPKHLITATGQRVTLRCSPRSGDLSVYWYQQSLDQGLQFLIQYYNGEERAKGNILERFSAQQFPDLHSELNLSSLELGDSALYFCASSVGPGGTNTEAFFGQGTRLTVV.

The chain combines TRBV11-2 with TRBJ2-7; weak D call: TRBD2 (6 bases). This CDR3 is built from 14 residues. From germline, CDR1 is SGHAT and CDR2 FQNNGV. The V gene lost 7 bases and the J gene lost 0 bases, with 13 bases spanning the gap. The CDR3 region is CASKVREDSYEQYF. Written as DNA, the CDR3 is TGTGCCAGCAAAGTAAGGGAGGACTCCTACGAGCAGTACTTC.

This clone was picked up one time. CDR3: CASSLAGPNRKYF. CDR3 nucleotide sequence: TGTGCCAGCAGCTTAGCAGGCCCCAACAGGAAGTACTTC. V gene TRBV7-9 combines with J gene TRBJ2-5, with D possibly matching TRBD1 (5 bases). The germline V gene has CDR1 SEHNR and CDR2 FQNEAQ (reference sequence). The length of the CDR3 is 13 residues. Deletions cut 0 bases from V and 12 bases from J, with 14 bases between.

Only one count was recorded for this clone. The chain has TRBV15 and TRBJ2-7; D not resolved. CDR3 length: 16 amino acids. CDR1 and CDR2 from the germline V gene are LNHNV and YYDKDF (reference sequence). The germline V and J ends were trimmed by 0 bases and 5 bases, with 17 bases remaining between them. The CDR3 sequence: CATSRDVWPLADEQYF. CDR3 sequence (DNA): TGTGCCACCAGCAGAGATGTTTGGCCCTTAGCAGACGAGCAGTACTTC.

This sequence joins TRBV5-1 and TRBJ1-1, with D possibly TRBD1 on 5 matching bases. Trimming removed 2 bases from V and 4 bases from J, with 12 bases in between. The length of the CDR3 is 14 residues. Germline assignment: CDR1 SGHRS and CDR2 YFSETQ. The CDR3 here is CASSFTPGTTEAFF. CDR3 in DNA: TGCGCCAGCAGCTTTACACCTGGGACCACTGAAGCTTTCTTT. The full variable domain, its missing parts supplied by reference TRBV5-1 and TRBJ1-1, is KAGVTQTPRYLIKTRGQQVTLSCSPISGHRSVSWYQQTPGQGLQFLFEYFSETQRNKGNFPGRFSGRQFSNSRSEMNVSTLELGDSALYLCASSFTPGTTEAFFGQGTRLTVV.

The CDR3 DNA reads TGTGCCAGCAGCCCGGGACAGCAAATGAACACTGAAGCTTTCTTT. This sequence encodes CASSPGQQMNTEAFF. The J gene is TRBJ1-1, the V gene TRBV7-6, with 7 bases matching TRBD1. The CDR3 sequence is 15 residues long. V shed 5 bases, J shed 0 bases, and the junction held 6 bases outside the gene matches. The germline V gene encodes CDR1 SGHVS and CDR2 FNYEAQ.

The chain combines TRBV4-1 with TRBJ2-1; no clear D gene. Germline assignment: CDR1 MGHRA and CDR2 YSYEKL. Trimming left V 0 bases short and J 4 bases short, with 10 bases between. The CDR3 contains 15 residues. The CDR3 sequence: CASSQEMTGYNEQFF. The DNA of the CDR3 is TGCGCCAGCAGCCAAGAGATGACGGGTTACAATGAGCAGTTCTTC.

J is TRBJ1-5 and V is TRBV21-1; the D call in the table, TRBD1, was not verified against the DNA. TRBV21-1 is annotated as a pseudogene. The CDR3 sequence is 17 residues long. As DNA, the CDR3 is TGTGCCAGCAGCAACAAAGATCTATCAGGGGGCCACCAGCCCCAGCATTTT. Its protein is CASSNKDLSGGHQPQHF.

The chain combines TRBV6-5 with TRBJ2-3; 7 bases map to TRBD1. Germline V CDR1 and CDR2: MNHEY, SVGAGI. The CDR3 runs to 15 residues. With V trimmed by 4 bases and J by 1 base, 5 bases remained unmatched. CDR3 DNA sequence: TGTGCCAGCAGTTCGACCGGGACAGGCACAGATACGCAGTATTTT. Translated: CASSSTGTGTDTQYF.

The genes are TRBV5-5 and TRBJ1-5; TRBD1 might be the D (6 bases). This CDR3 has 16 amino acids. The germline V gene encodes CDR1 SGHKS and CDR2 YYEKEE (reference sequence). V dropped 2 bases and J dropped 2 bases, with 14 bases sitting between them. CDR3 bases: TGTGCCAGCAGCTTAACCCAGGGGAGGGGCAATCAGCCCCAGCATTTT. Encoded protein: CASSLTQGRGNQPQHF.

J is TRBJ1-5 and V is TRBV28, with D possibly matching TRBD1 (5 bases). The germline V and J ends were trimmed by 5 bases and 2 bases, with 7 bases remaining between them. The germline gives CDR1 MDHEN, CDR2 SYDVKM. The CDR3 is 13 amino acids. For the CDR3, the DNA is TGTGCCAGCAGTCGGGGGGGCAATCAGCCCCAGCATTTT. Its protein product is CASSRGGNQPQHF. Full variable domain (remainder filled in from reference TRBV28 and TRBJ1-5): DVKVTQSSRYLVKRTGEKVFLECVQDMDHENMFWYRQDPGLGLRLIYFSYDVKMKEKGDIPEGYSVSREKKERFSLILESASTNQTSMYLCASSRGGNQPQHFGDGTRLSIL.

The chain has TRBV2 and TRBJ2-3; 7 positions match TRBD1. CDR3 size: 15 residues. Germline V gives CDR1 SNHLY, CDR2 FYNNEI. Trimming took 8 bases from V and 0 from J; bases not matched to a gene: 8. For the CDR3, the DNA is TGTGCCAGCTGGAGACAGGGTATTAGCACAGATACGCAGTATTTT. It specifies CASWRQGISTDTQYF.

The V and J genes are TRBV5-1 and TRBJ1-1, with D possibly TRBD1 on 5 matching bases. V lost 2 bases and J lost 0, with 20 bases in between. This CDR3 has 18 residues. The germline CDR1 and CDR2 sequences are SGHRS and YFSETQ. The CDR3 protein is CASSLRYAQGTLNTEAFF. Here the CDR3 DNA reads TGCGCCAGCAGCTTACGATACGCTCAAGGGACCTTGAACACTGAAGCTTTCTTT.